The 21 T cell receptor beta chains given below trace back to one sample, sequenced in a study of blood T cell repertoires in COVID-19. Clones were sequenced by immunoSEQ multiplex PCR, and TCRdb holds only the in-frame ones, with some missing. The sample yields nearly 95,000 clones, 85% to 90% seen once. The specimen was peripheral blood. The receptor source for this set is a human donor with active COVID-19. The donor label of this sample is uncertain.

This clone came up once. The chain uses TRBV5-8 and TRBJ2-3, with 9 bases fitting TRBD2. V shed 0 bases and J 2 bases; nucleotides not matched to a gene: 4. This CDR3 comprises 16 residues. Germline CDR1 and CDR2: SGHTS and YDEGEE. The CDR3 is CASSLALAGFTDTQYF. CDR3 nucleotide sequence: TGTGCCAGCAGCTTGGCCCTAGCGGGGTTCACAGATACGCAGTATTTT.

The count of this clone is one. The rearrangement links TRBV13 to TRBJ2-7; D is possibly TRBD1 (6 bases). The ends were cut back, 4 bases at V and 5 bases at J, with 12 bases in the middle. The length of the CDR3 is 13 residues. Germline-derived CDR1 and CDR2 are PRHDT and FYEKMQ (reference sequence). The DNA for the CDR3 is TGTGCCAGCAGCTCCCCACAGGGCCACGAGCAGTACTTC. It yields the protein CASSSPQGHEQYF.

This chain joins TRBV5-1 and TRBJ2-6; no firm D call. V lost 2 bases and J lost 2, with 8 bases in between. This CDR3 spans 15 amino acids. Germline CDR1 reads SGHRS; CDR2 reads YFSETQ. The chain's CDR3 is CASSFRSPGANVLTF. DNA of the CDR3: TGCGCCAGCAGCTTCAGGTCCCCTGGGGCCAACGTCCTGACTTTC.

Only a few counts were recorded for this clone. CDR3 DNA: TGTGCCAGCAGTGAAAGCGGGGGGGCCGCAGCTGAGCAGTTCTTC. Its protein is CASSESGGAAAEQFF. The chain combines TRBV6-4 with TRBJ2-1; 10 bases agree with TRBD2. The CDR3 loop spans 15 amino acids. Germline-derived CDR1 and CDR2 are MRHNA and SNTAGT. The trim removed 3 bases at V and 9 bases at J, leaving 8 bases unmatched.

V usage is TRBV19 and J usage is TRBJ1-2; TRBD1 is a possible D gene (6 bases). Trimming left V 10 bases short and J 2 bases short, with 14 bases between. This CDR3 has 13 residues. CDR1 and CDR2 (germline): LNHDA, SQIVND (reference sequence). CDR3 sequence reads: CAILDRQNYGYTF. The CDR3 coding sequence is TGTGCCATCCTAGACAGGCAGAACTATGGCTACACCTTC.

V gene TRBV6-2 or TRBV6-3 combines with J gene TRBJ1-1, with TRBD1 matching over 7 bases. V was pared by 0 bases and J by 5 bases, with 3 bases of the junction left unmatched. The CDR3 loop spans 14 amino acids. Germline V CDR1 and CDR2: MNHEY, SVGEGT. CDR3 coding DNA: TGTGCCAGCAGTTACTCGACAGGGTGGACTGAAGCTTTCTTT. Protein: CASSYSTGWTEAFF.

The rearrangement joins TRBV18 to TRBJ1-5; D remains unclear. Trimming took 3 bases from V and 0 from J, leaving 9 bases between them. From germline, CDR1 is KGHSH and CDR2 LQKENI. This CDR3 contains 15 residues. The CDR3 protein is CASSPDGASNQPQHF. CDR3 bases: TGTGCCAGCTCACCCGACGGAGCTAGCAATCAGCCCCAGCATTTT.

This clone was found a few times. This chain links TRBV2 with TRBJ1-4; 8 nucleotides align to TRBD1. The CDR3 has 15 amino acids. Germline trimming cut 5 bases from V and 4 bases from J; bases unmatched to any gene: 6. Germline CDR1 is SNHLY and CDR2 is FYNNEI. The CDR3 DNA sequence: TGTGCCAGCAGTCTCCGGACAGGGTTTAATGAAAAACTGTTTTTT. Its protein product is CASSLRTGFNEKLFF.

The chain has TRBV18 and TRBJ2-1, with 7 bases that match TRBD1. With 3 bases clipped from V and 4 bases from J, the junction kept 9 bases outside the gene matches. The germline gives CDR1 KGHSH, CDR2 LQKENI. The CDR3 totals 16 residues. CDR3 region: CASSPGGTASYNEQFF. CDR3 nucleotide sequence: TGTGCCAGCTCACCCGGTGGGACAGCCAGTTACAATGAGCAGTTCTTC.

The J gene is TRBJ2-5, the V gene TRBV5-4; TRBD1 might be the D (6 bases). Looked up from germline, CDR1 is SGHNT and CDR2 is YYREEE (reference sequence). V lost 2 bases, J lost 3 bases, and 8 bases lay in between. The CDR3 extends over 13 amino acids. CDR3 residues: CASSFPGEETQYF. The CDR3 DNA reads TGTGCCAGCAGCTTCCCAGGGGAAGAGACCCAGTACTTC. The full variable domain, rest sourced from reference TRBV5-4 and TRBJ2-5, is ETGVTQSPTHLIKTRGQQVTLRCSSQSGHNTVSWYQQALGQGPQFIFQYYREEENGRGNFPPRFSGLQFPNYSSELNVNALELDDSALYLCASSFPGEETQYFGPGTRLLVL.

This chain joins TRBV7-2 and TRBJ1-6, with a weak D call TRBD1 (6 bases). Germline V gene lookup returns CDR1 SGHTA and CDR2 FQGNSA. The CDR3 has 14 amino acids. The V and J ends lost 5 bases and 13 bases respectively, with 18 bases between them. DNA of the CDR3: TGTGCCAGCAGCACCAACAGGGTGAATCGGCCCCTCCACTTT. This translates into CASSTNRVNRPLHF. Based on the CDR3 plus reference TRBV7-2 and TRBJ1-6, the full variable domain is GAGVSQSPSNKVTEKGKDVELRCDPISGHTALYWYRQSLGQGLEFLIYFQGNSAPDKSGLPSDRFSAERTGGSVSTLTIQRTQQEDSAVYLCASSTNRVNRPLHFGNGTRLTVT.

This chain connects TRBV10-3 to TRBJ1-4, with TRBD1 matching over 9 bases. There are 14 residues in the CDR3. Germline CDR1 and CDR2: ENHRY and SYGVKD. V shed 5 bases, J shed 3 bases, and the junction held 1 base outside the gene matches. The CDR3 region has the DNA TGTGCCATCAGTCGGACAGGGGCTAATGAAAAACTGTTTTTT. Protein sequence: CAISRTGANEKLFF.

The gene calls are TRBV5-4 and TRBJ2-5; 10 nucleotides align to TRBD2. The CDR3 has 15 residues. Trimming took 2 bases from V and 5 from J; bases not matched to a gene: 6. Per the germline V gene, CDR1 is SGHNT and CDR2 is YYREEE (reference sequence). Here the CDR3 reads CASSLLAGIGETQYF. Written as DNA, the CDR3 is TGTGCCAGCAGCTTACTAGCGGGGATCGGGGAGACCCAGTACTTC. The full variable domain, with the rest looked up from reference TRBV5-4 and TRBJ2-5, is ETGVTQSPTHLIKTRGQQVTLRCSSQSGHNTVSWYQQALGQGPQFIFQYYREEENGRGNFPPRFSGLQFPNYSSELNVNALELDDSALYLCASSLLAGIGETQYFGPGTRLLVL.

By its share, this clone is medium-sized. J is TRBJ2-7 and V is TRBV5-1; 7 bases are shared with TRBD2. The CDR3 covers 15 residues. Germline V gives CDR1 SGHRS, CDR2 YFSETQ. V was pared by 5 bases and J by 0 bases, with 8 bases of the junction left unmatched. This CDR3 is CASRAGSYSSYEQYF. CDR3 in DNA: TGCGCCAGCAGAGCGGGATCCTATAGCTCCTACGAGCAGTACTTC.

This chain connects TRBV5-4 to TRBJ2-7; TRBD1 matches 9 bases. This CDR3 region has 15 residues. Looked up from germline, CDR1 is SGHNT and CDR2 is YYREEE (reference sequence). V gave up 2 bases and J gave up 0 bases; unmatched junction bases: 3. This CDR3 is CASSFKDRGSYEQYF. The CDR3 bases are TGTGCCAGCAGCTTCAAGGACAGGGGCTCCTACGAGCAGTACTTC.

The V and J genes are TRBV27 and TRBJ1-5; TRBD1 agrees at 12 bases. V dropped 6 bases and J dropped 4; count of bases not matched to a gene: 25. In germline, CDR1 is MNHEY, CDR2 SMNVEV (reference sequence). The CDR3 covers 22 residues. The DNA for the CDR3 is TGTGCCAGCAGCCCCCTTGGGGACAGGGGGCGCGGGGGGCTGACTGCGAATCAGCCCCAGCATTTT. The encoded protein is CASSPLGDRGRGGLTANQPQHF.

This chain connects TRBV7-2 to TRBJ1-2; D gene unclear. The germline V gene encodes CDR1 SGHTA and CDR2 FQGNSA. V was trimmed by 1 base and J by 3 bases, leaving 9 bases between them. CDR3 length: 14 amino acids. The CDR3, as DNA: TGTGCCAGCAGCTTAGAGGCAGGCGACTATGGCTACACCTTC. Translated, it gives CASSLEAGDYGYTF.

This chain links TRBV2 with TRBJ2-1, with 9 bases fitting TRBD2. This CDR3 region has 17 residues. J was trimmed by 5 bases and V by 6 bases; bases with no gene match: 14. The germline CDR1 and CDR2 sequences are SNHLY and FYNNEI. The CDR3 loop reads CASRNAGRGGADNEQFF. CDR3 nucleotides: TGTGCCAGCAGGAACGCGGGTCGCGGGGGGGCCGACAATGAGCAGTTCTTC.

As to this clone: This specimen includes other DNA sequences encoding the same CDR3. This chain uses TRBV5-4 with TRBJ2-2; no reliable D call. The CDR3 has 13 residues. Germline-derived CDR1 and CDR2 are SGHNT and YYREEE (reference sequence). V dropped 0 bases and J dropped 3 bases, with 3 bases sitting between them. In DNA, the CDR3 is TGTGCCAGCAGCTTGGGCGACACCGGGGAGCTGTTTTTT. Protein product: CASSLGDTGELFF.

The chain employs TRBV5-1 and TRBJ1-6; 7 nucleotides line up with TRBD1. The CDR3 is made up of 15 amino acids. Trimming took 4 bases from V and 6 from J; bases not matched to a gene: 7. The germline CDR1 and CDR2 sequences are SGHRS and YFSETQ. For the CDR3, the DNA is TGCGCCAGCAGCACCGGACAGGACTTTAATTCACCCCTCCACTTT. Protein: CASSTGQDFNSPLHF. The whole variable domain, remainder taken from reference TRBV5-1 and TRBJ1-6, is KAGVTQTPRYLIKTRGQQVTLSCSPISGHRSVSWYQQTPGQGLQFLFEYFSETQRNKGNFPGRFSGRQFSNSRSEMNVSTLELGDSALYLCASSTGQDFNSPLHFGNGTRLTVT.

The chain uses TRBV12-3 or TRBV12-4 and TRBJ2-5; TRBD1 agrees at 11 bases. V lost 6 bases to trimming and J lost 5 bases; unmatched junction nucleotides: 2. This CDR3 spans 13 amino acids. The CDR3 loop is CASSRDRGETQYF. In nucleotides, the CDR3 is TGTGCCAGCAGCCGGGACAGGGGGGAGACCCAGTACTTC.